This TCR beta chain was sequenced during a study of blood T cells in healthy people across ages (dated by TCRdb to about 2015). Turning to the overall study: Template switching captured roughly one uniquely barcoded TCR beta cDNA molecule per two T cells in model experiments. The donors were split into four age groups: young (average 16 years), middle-aged (about 40), aged (62) and long-lived (about 74). For two donors (one aged 18 to 30 and one aged 80 or older), the study analyzed two additional independent replicas of 1 million unique cDNA reads from the same blood draw. Donors of different ages were randomly distributed across sequencing lanes to avoid experimental bias. The study measured age-related changes in TCR beta repertoire diversity using deep sequencing normalized with unique cDNA molecular identifiers.

The library relied on 5' RACE. For sequencing, an Illumina HiSeq 2500 was employed. A second 7 to 11 cycle PCR used a sample-barcoded 5' primer and a J-beta primer mix. A unique molecular identifier was introduced onto each TCR beta cDNA molecule by a template-switch 5' adaptor carrying 12 random nucleotides. Each sample yielded at least 2.5 million CDR3-containing paired-end reads. First-strand cDNA synthesis was performed from all RNA using the Mint cDNA synthesis kit, with priming by a TRBC-specific oligonucleotide. Following uracil-DNA glycosylase treatment, all cDNA underwent a first 18-cycle PCR with the universal primers M1SS and BC2_uni_R. The paper's processing steps were these. Each sample was normalized by randomly selecting 1 million high-quality reads, each carrying a distinct molecular identifier. Instead of being binned into consensus sequences, reads that shared molecular identifiers were thrown out. MiTCR, run with a Q25 quality threshold and the strictest error-elimination algorithm, handled CDR3 identification, clonotype clustering and error correction. A nonparametric unseen species model with Euler transformation was used to estimate a lower bound on total TCR beta diversity. TCRdb reprocessed the public reads (quality trimming at Q25 with fastp, clone calling with MiXCR) and kept in-frame beta chains. For every CDR3 protein sequence, its rows merge into one entry that carries the most common genes and DNA. V and J calls and clone size were set by TCRdb, not the authors. In all, the sample holds roughly 1.5 million distinct CDR3 sequences, and 42% of those were seen once. The ten biggest clones cover under 5% of the sample.

On this clonotype itself: The clone's antigen remains unknown. Per-base qualities were not stored, and no clone one base away is much larger.

The donors were roughly 40 Caucasian individuals from Russia, aged roughly 6 to 100 years, who were systemically healthy. Each donor gave 9.5 to 10 milliliters of peripheral blood, drawn into EDTA-treated Vacutainer tubes. PBMCs were isolated by Ficoll-Paque density-gradient centrifugation, with at least 6 million obtained per sample. Trizol reagent was used to extract total RNA from PBMCs, with at least 6 micrograms per sample. The percentages of naive CD45RAhigh/CD27high T cells were determined by flow cytometry on a PBMC aliquot from every donor. Paper-wide results and their limitations: Conclusive comparison of naive and antigen-experienced compartments was prevented by the profiling of bulk unsorted PBMCs. Estimates of total diversity based on one million sequenced T cells were considered lower bounds and underestimates. A strong correlation was found between observed TCR beta diversity and the percentage of naive T cells measured by flow cytometry. Because donor CMV infection status was unknown, age-related changes in expanded clonotypes were potentially confounded. Observed TCR beta diversity per million T cells fell roughly linearly with age, and a significant reduction was already apparent by age around 44. The long-lived group showed more naive CD4+ T cells, fewer expanded clones and increased TCR diversity than the aged group, suggesting age selection.

CDR1 is given as SGHNT and CDR2 as YYREEE, both from the germline V gene (reference sequence). V and J are truncated by 4 bases and 0 bases respectively, leaving an intervening sequence of 10 bases. Reading from cysteine to phenylalanine, the CDR3 counts 14 amino acids. Here the CDR3 DNA is all that survives: 42 bases in frame from base 1. The sequence was obtained from a woman between 18 and 29 years old in good health. The sequenced sample was blood. The chain was built from TRBV5-4 and TRBJ1-1, with the identity of the D gene unclear. The nucleotide sequence is TGTGCCAGCAGCCCCGCGGTGATGAACACTGAAGCTTTCTTT. Its protein is CASSPAVMNTEAFF.